This entry concerns a single T cell receptor (beta chain). Its specific antigen is unknown. The input lacks base qualities; no much larger clone sits a single base away. The sample belongs to a study of blood T cell repertoires in COVID-19 (dated by TCRdb to about 2020). Notes on the research overall: The collaborator samples originated in the United States, Italy and Spain and spanned the acute and convalescent phases of COVID-19. The material from the prospective study consisted of cDNA or gDNA derived from T cells, B-cell-depleted T cells, or PBMCs. Where available, HLA class I and class II types were taken from metadata supplied by the sample provider and were not determined by assay-based typing. The dataset comprised deeply sampled blood TCRbeta repertoires from subjects exposed to, actively infected with, or recovered from COVID-19. The samples were drawn from two sources: the first 160 participants of the ongoing ImmuneRACE study, and some 1,300 subjects contributed by 6 global collaborators. Nearly every sample came with metadata listing a de-identified subject ID, COVID-19 status, age in years and sex. The repertoires were released in a freely available public database meant as a resource for research on the immune response to SARS-CoV-2.

The collaborating institutions used their own protocols to collect whole blood in K2EDTA tubes. For TCRbeta analysis, collaborators shipped samples as frozen whole blood, isolated PBMCs, or DNA extracted from either of those sample types. The CDR3, cysteine through phenylalanine, is 14 amino acids long. The retained sequence is limited to the CDR3, 42 bases, with the frame set at the first base. The germline V gene provides CDR1 SNHLY and CDR2 FYNNEI. V and J are trimmed by 6 bases and 4 bases, and the gene matches miss 6 bases of the junction. TCRbeta CDR3 regions were amplified from genomic DNA using the immunoSEQ Assay, a bias-controlled multiplex PCR. Per the source publication's procedure: Within the assay, amplification of reference gene primers was used to estimate how many nucleated cells each sample contained. To quantify the absolute abundance of each unique TCRbeta CDR3 rearrangement, sequence reads were collapsed and filtered. For each sample, productive Simpson clonality was calculated as the square root of Simpson's diversity index over productive rearrangements. TCRdb re-hosts the immuneACCESS table, in-frame sequences only. Its copies lack some clones; in the studies checked, an unresolved V gene accounts for under half of them, and the cause for the rest is not known. V and J calls and clone size are given by that table; D and trimming were obtained from the DNA. This sample is represented by 250,000 or so clones; approximately 83% of them were singletons. The ten largest make up around 6% of the sample.

Paper-wide results and their limitations: How much clinical and demographic metadata was included differed by source and by participant, and the metadata was provided uncurated.

In this chain, TRBV2 is recombined with TRBJ1-5; 7 middle bases align to TRBD1. Sequenced sample: peripheral blood. The receptor comes from a human donor in a cohort sampled during active COVID-19. The CDR3 region has the sequence CASSPDRTNQPQHF. The DNA is TGTGCCAGCAGCCCGGACAGGACTAATCAGCCCCAGCATTTT.